This TCR beta chain is from a study of a mutant IDH1 vaccine in newly diagnosed glioma (dated by TCRdb to the early 2020s). Background on the whole study: Of the approximately 30 treated patients, 62.5% were male and about 40% were female, and a mean age of roughly 40 years was recorded. Prior to enrollment, patients had been given standard therapy consisting of radiotherapy alone, temozolomide alone, or radiochemotherapy with temozolomide, with the combination given to most patients. Six visits were used for peripheral blood collection: V03 (baseline), V05, V07, V10, V12 and V13. Longitudinal TCRB deep sequencing was done for 25 treated patients, wherever samples were available for exploratory analyses. What the research found in general, with its limitations: Across multiple MHC alleles, vaccine-induced immune responses were seen in nearly 95% of patients. The authors stated that sample limitations prevented analyses of patient blood samples from being reproduced. Selection of PBMC samples for TCRB deep sequencing was based on availability. Pseudoprogression seemed to be unrelated to changes in the top peripheral T cell clonotypes found by TCRB sequencing.

The method behind the library was the immunoSEQ multiplex PCR assay. Rearranged TCR beta chain sequences were amplified using the hsTCRB Kit according to the manufacturer's protocol. An Illumina MiSeq was used to sequence the TCRB libraries. From the authors' description of their analysis: Demultiplexing, trimming and gene mapping were performed with the kit vendor's proprietary platform. In its TCRdb copy, this immuneACCESS table keeps in-frame sequences only and misses some clones. Where compared with another copy, unresolved V genes explain less than half of these, and the others have no known cause. D and trimming come from the DNA, and the V and J calls and clone size come from that table. The sample records 30,000 to 40,000 clones, roughly three quarters of which are singletons. Clones ranked in the top ten supply roughly 9% of the sample. Reading from cysteine to phenylalanine, the CDR3 counts 14 amino acids. Just the 42-base CDR3 DNA is kept, in frame starting at base 1. V gives up 4 bases and J gives up 4 bases, and the segment between their germline ends measures 13 bases. The germline V gene yields SGHTA for CDR1 and FQGNSA for CDR2.

In the paper's terms, the time point label means: baseline, week 1 (first vaccination visit). Taken with the paper, the label for treatment or condition translates to: pre-vaccination baseline after standard-of-care therapy. The donors had newly diagnosed IDH1-mutant astrocytomas of WHO grade 3 or 4 that showed loss of nuclear ATRX. The samples were drawn from NOA16, a multicentre, single-arm, open-label phase I trial in Germany that tested a mutant IDH1 peptide vaccine in humans for the first time. Visit V03 blood draws served as the baseline sample for immunogenicity testing. The DNeasy Blood and Tissue Kit was used to extract genomic DNA from EDTA blood for TCRB sequencing. As to this clone: There is no known antigen for this receptor. Base qualities were left out, and no much larger clone turns up one base away.

The receptor's source is a man in his forties with glioma. Some clones in this sample may be carry-over from other donors' samples. The rearrangement combines TRBV7-2 with TRBJ1-2; the best D guess is TRBD1, with 5 bases matching. The material sequenced was PBMCs, taken from a glioma patient treated with radiotherapy, temozolomide or both. CDR3 protein: CASSSGGGVYGYTF. Here is the DNA: TGTGCCAGCAGCTCTGGGGGGGGTGTCTATGGCTACACCTTC.